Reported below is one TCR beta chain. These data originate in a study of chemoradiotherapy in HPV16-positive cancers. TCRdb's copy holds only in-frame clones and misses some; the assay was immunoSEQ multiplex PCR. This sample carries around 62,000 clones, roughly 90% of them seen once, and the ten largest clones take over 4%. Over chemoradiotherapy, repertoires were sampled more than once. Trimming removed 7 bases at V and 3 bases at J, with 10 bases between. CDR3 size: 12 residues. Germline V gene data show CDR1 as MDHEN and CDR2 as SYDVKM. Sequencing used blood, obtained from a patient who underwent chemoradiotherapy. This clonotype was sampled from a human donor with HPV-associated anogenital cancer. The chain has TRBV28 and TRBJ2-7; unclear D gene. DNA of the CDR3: TGTGCCAGCACCGAACACAGCTACGAGCAGTACTTC. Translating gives CASTEHSYEQYF.